Listed below are T cell receptor beta chains from one sample, sequenced in a study of blood T cell repertoires in COVID-19. Only in-frame clones appear in the TCRdb table, and some are missing; sequencing was by immunoSEQ multiplex PCR. The repertoire holds about 150,000 clones, with about 80% as singletons. Sequencing input: peripheral blood. The receptors here all came from a woman aged 55-70 years with COVID-19, enrolled during active disease. CDR3s include the opening cysteine and the closing phenylalanine or tryptophan. Each record gives: clone size, J gene, V gene, D gene, CDR3 protein, CDR3 DNA. D genes are given only for firm matches. A row's size may be missing; if present it is once, few, many or a size class.

.	TRBJ2-5	TRBV19	.	CASSPSLAQETQYF	TGTGCCAGTAGTCCCTCACTAGCCCAAGAGACCCAGTACTTC
.	TRBJ1-1	TRBV14	TRBD1	CASSQGQGRNTEAFF	TGTGCCAGCAGCCAAGGACAGGGTCGGAACACTGAAGCTTTCTTT
once	TRBJ2-2	TRBV7-9	TRBD1	CASSLATGGLLTGELFF	TGTGCCAGCAGCTTAGCTACAGGGGGCCTTTTGACCGGGGAGCTGTTTTTT
.	TRBJ2-2	TRBV18	.	CASSPRQGDTGELFF	TGTGCCAGCTCACCACGGCAGGGTGACACCGGGGAGCTGTTTTTT
.	TRBJ1-4	TRBV18	TRBD1	CASSPPGQKNEKLFF	TGTGCCAGCTCACCACCGGGACAGAAGAATGAAAAACTGTTTTTT
.	TRBJ1-1	TRBV5-4	TRBD1	CASSFRDRDTGGAFF	TGTGCCAGCAGCTTCCGGGACAGGGACACCGGGGGAGCTTTCTTT
.	TRBJ2-1	TRBV29-1	.	CSVAVLNEQFF	TGCAGCGTTGCCGTCTTAAATGAGCAGTTCTTC
.	TRBJ1-1	TRBV3-1/TRBV3-2	.	CASSQDKRQLKNTEAFF	TGTGCCAGCAGCCAAGATAAGAGACAGCTTAAGAACACTGAAGCTTTCTTT
.	TRBJ1-2	TRBV11-3	TRBD1	CASSSRTGDGYTF	TGTGCCAGCAGCTCCCGGACAGGGGACGGCTACACCTTC
.	TRBJ1-2	TRBV6-1	TRBD1	CASSGGPGQGLNGYTF	TGTGCCAGCAGTGGAGGACCGGGACAGGGATTAAATGGCTACACCTTC
.	TRBJ1-4	TRBV7-2	.	CASSRLDLGATNEKLFF	TGTGCCAGCAGCCGCCTGGACCTAGGGGCAACTAATGAAAAACTGTTTTTT
.	TRBJ1-1	TRBV19	TRBD1	CASRRGQSHTEAFF	TGTGCCAGTAGACGGGGACAGTCCCACACTGAAGCTTTCTTT
once	TRBJ2-3	TRBV5-1	TRBD2	CASSLEQRGDTDTQYF	TGCGCCAGCAGCTTGGAACAGCGGGGAGACACAGATACGCAGTATTTT
.	TRBJ2-1	TRBV19	TRBD1	CASSMGTGGNGEQFF	TGTGCCAGTAGTATGGGGACAGGGGGAAATGGTGAGCAGTTCTTC
.	TRBJ2-2	TRBV27	.	CASEGQSTGELFF	TGTGCCAGCGAAGGACAGAGCACCGGGGAGCTGTTTTTT
.	TRBJ2-7	TRBV7-3	.	CASSQDSSSYEQYF	TGTGCCAGCAGTCAGGACAGTTCCTCCTACGAGCAGTACTTC
.	TRBJ2-1	TRBV4-1	TRBD2	CASSQERGGPPNEQFF	TGCGCCAGCAGCCAAGAACGCGGGGGTCCCCCCAATGAGCAGTTCTTC
.	TRBJ1-5	TRBV6-6	.	CASSYSSRAIEPQHF	TGTGCCAGCAGTTACTCGAGCAGGGCTATTGAGCCCCAGCATTTT
.	TRBJ1-1	TRBV27	TRBD1	CASSRTGLRAEAFF	TGTGCCAGCAGCCGGACAGGGCTTAGGGCTGAAGCTTTCTTT
.	TRBJ1-4	TRBV5-5	TRBD1	CASSMRPTGGPYNEKLFF	TGTGCCAGCAGCATGAGACCGACAGGGGGACCATATAATGAAAAACTGTTTTTT
.	TRBJ2-1	TRBV29-1	.	CSVDRFPNNEQFF	TGCAGCGTTGATAGATTTCCCAACAATGAGCAGTTCTTC
.	TRBJ2-7	TRBV14	TRBD2	CASRHSGRSYEQYF	TGTGCCAGCAGACATAGCGGGAGGTCCTACGAGCAGTACTTC
few	TRBJ1-2	TRBV6-5	TRBD1	CATQRDRSFYGYTF	TGTGCCACCCAGCGGGACAGGTCTTTCTATGGCTACACCTTC
.	TRBJ2-1	TRBV7-3	TRBD2	CASSFTGSGRNNEQFF	TGTGCCAGCAGCTTTACCGGTAGCGGGAGAAACAATGAGCAGTTCTTC
.	TRBJ2-1	TRBV6-1	TRBD1	CASSDRTGHEQFF	TGTGCCAGCAGTGACAGGACAGGGCATGAGCAGTTCTTC
.	TRBJ2-3	TRBV9	TRBD2	CASSVHLGAGVADTQYF	TGTGCCAGCAGCGTTCACCTCGGAGCGGGGGTGGCAGATACGCAGTATTTT
.	TRBJ1-1	TRBV7-9	.	CASSLRGGTPEAFF	TGTGCCAGCAGCTTAAGGGGCGGAACTCCGGAAGCTTTCTTT
.	TRBJ2-3	TRBV2	.	CASVAERADTQYF	TGTGCCAGCGTAGCGGAACGCGCAGATACGCAGTATTTT
many	TRBJ1-2	TRBV11-2	.	CASSLALNRDGYTF	TGTGCCAGCAGCTTAGCCCTTAACAGGGATGGCTACACCTTC
.	TRBJ2-6	TRBV7-3	TRBD1	CASSLWGTGSSGANVLTF	TGTGCCAGCAGCTTATGGGGGACAGGGAGCTCTGGGGCCAACGTCCTGACTTTC
.	TRBJ2-5	TRBV19	TRBD2	CASRSLAGGRETQYF	TGTGCCAGTAGGTCCCTAGCGGGGGGCAGAGAGACCCAGTACTTC
.	TRBJ2-3	TRBV18	.	CASSPARTDTQYF	TGTGCCAGCTCACCGGCCCGCACAGATACGCAGTATTTT
once	TRBJ2-7	TRBV9	TRBD2	CASSVEAGAYEQYF	TGTGCCAGCAGCGTAGAGGCGGGAGCGTACGAGCAGTACTTC
.	TRBJ2-7	TRBV7-8	.	CASSLSMARREQYF	TGTGCCAGCAGCTTATCTATGGCTAGGCGCGAGCAGTACTTC
.	TRBJ2-5	TRBV29-1	.	CSVGRIRRGPEETQYF	TGCAGCGTTGGTCGAATAAGGCGAGGTCCTGAGGAGACCCAGTACTTC
.	TRBJ1-3	TRBV7-9	TRBD1	CASSLRGTGTGNTIYF	TGTGCCAGCAGCCTGCGAGGGACAGGGACTGGAAACACCATATATTTT
.	TRBJ2-5	TRBV25-1	TRBD2	CASSERGAGVQETQYF	TGTGCCAGCAGTGAACGGGGAGCGGGAGTCCAAGAGACCCAGTACTTC
.	TRBJ2-6	TRBV27	TRBD1	CASSYLTGTGANVLTF	TGTGCCAGCAGTTACTTGACAGGGACTGGGGCCAACGTCCTGACTTTC
.	TRBJ2-7	TRBV9	.	CASSVDDGSGYEQYF	TGTGCCAGCAGCGTAGACGACGGGAGCGGTTACGAGCAGTACTTC
.	TRBJ1-2	TRBV20-1	.	CSARTDYGYTF	TGCAGTGCGAGGACAGACTATGGCTACACCTTC
.	TRBJ2-3	TRBV5-5	.	CASSPGRGYSTDTQYF	TGTGCCAGCAGCCCCGGGCGAGGGTATAGCACAGATACGCAGTATTTT
.	TRBJ2-1	TRBV6-5	TRBD2	CASSFSGGPSYNEQFF	TGTGCCAGCAGTTTTAGCGGGGGACCCTCCTACAATGAGCAGTTCTTC